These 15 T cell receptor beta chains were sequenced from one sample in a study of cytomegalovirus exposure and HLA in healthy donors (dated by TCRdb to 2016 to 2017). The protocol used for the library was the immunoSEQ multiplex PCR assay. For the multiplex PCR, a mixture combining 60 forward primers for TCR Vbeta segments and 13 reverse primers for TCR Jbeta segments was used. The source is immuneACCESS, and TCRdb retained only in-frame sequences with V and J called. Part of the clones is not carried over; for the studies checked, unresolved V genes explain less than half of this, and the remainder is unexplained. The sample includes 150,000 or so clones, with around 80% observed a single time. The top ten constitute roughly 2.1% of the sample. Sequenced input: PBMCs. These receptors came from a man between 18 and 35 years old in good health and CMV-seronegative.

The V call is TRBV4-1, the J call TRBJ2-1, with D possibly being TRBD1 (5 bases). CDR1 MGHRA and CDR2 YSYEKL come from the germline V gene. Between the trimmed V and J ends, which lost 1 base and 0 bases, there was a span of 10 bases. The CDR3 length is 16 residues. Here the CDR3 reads CASSQAGPSSYNEQFF. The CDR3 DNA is TGCGCCAGCAGCCAAGCAGGGCCTAGCTCCTACAATGAGCAGTTCTTC.

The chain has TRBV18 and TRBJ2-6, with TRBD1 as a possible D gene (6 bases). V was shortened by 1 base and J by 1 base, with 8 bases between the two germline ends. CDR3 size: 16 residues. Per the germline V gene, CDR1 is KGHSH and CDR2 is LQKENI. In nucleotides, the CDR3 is TGTGCCAGCTCACCACAACAGGGATCTGGGGCCAACGTCCTGACTTTC. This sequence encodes CASSPQQGSGANVLTF.

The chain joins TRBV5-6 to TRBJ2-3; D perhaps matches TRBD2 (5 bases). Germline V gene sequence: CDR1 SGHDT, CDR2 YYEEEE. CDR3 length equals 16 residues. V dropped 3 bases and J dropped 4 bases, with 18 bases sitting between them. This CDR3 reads CASSSAGDPGSDTQYF. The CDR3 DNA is TGTGCCAGCAGCTCCGCGGGTGACCCGGGCTCAGATACGCAGTATTTT. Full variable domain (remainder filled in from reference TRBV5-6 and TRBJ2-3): DAGVTQSPTHLIKTRGQQVTLRCSPKSGHDTVSWYQQALGQGPQFIFQYYEEEERQRGNFPDRFSGHQFPNYSSELNVNALLLGDSALYLCASSSAGDPGSDTQYFGPGTRLTVL.

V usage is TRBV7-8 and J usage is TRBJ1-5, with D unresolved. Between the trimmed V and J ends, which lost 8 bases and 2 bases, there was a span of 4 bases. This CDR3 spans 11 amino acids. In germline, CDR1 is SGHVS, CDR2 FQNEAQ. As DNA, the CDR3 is TGTGCCAGCGGGCGCAATCAGCCCCAGCATTTT. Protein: CASGRNQPQHF.

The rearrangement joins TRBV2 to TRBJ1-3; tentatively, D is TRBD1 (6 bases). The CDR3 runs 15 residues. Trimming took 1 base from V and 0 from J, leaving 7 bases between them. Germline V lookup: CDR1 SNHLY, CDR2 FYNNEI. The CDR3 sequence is CASSEDRASGNTIYF. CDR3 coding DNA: TGTGCCAGCAGTGAAGACAGGGCCTCTGGAAACACCATATATTTT.

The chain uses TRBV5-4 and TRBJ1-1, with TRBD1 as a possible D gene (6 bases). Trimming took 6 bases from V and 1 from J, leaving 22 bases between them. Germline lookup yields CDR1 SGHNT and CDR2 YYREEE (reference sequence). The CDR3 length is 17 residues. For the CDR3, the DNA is TGTGCCAGCACCTACGACATCACAGGGCGAGGGAACACTGAAGCTTTCTTT. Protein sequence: CASTYDITGRGNTEAFF.

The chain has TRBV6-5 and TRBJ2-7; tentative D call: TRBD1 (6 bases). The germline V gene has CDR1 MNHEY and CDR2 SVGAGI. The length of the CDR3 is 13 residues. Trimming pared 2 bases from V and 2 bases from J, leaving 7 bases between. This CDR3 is CASSYGQTYEQYF. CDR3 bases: TGTGCCAGCAGTTACGGACAGACCTACGAGCAGTACTTC.

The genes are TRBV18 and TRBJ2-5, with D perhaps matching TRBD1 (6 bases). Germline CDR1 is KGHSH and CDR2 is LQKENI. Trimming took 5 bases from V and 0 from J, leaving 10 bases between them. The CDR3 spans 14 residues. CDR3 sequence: CASSRTADQETQYF. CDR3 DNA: TGTGCCAGCTCAAGGACAGCGGACCAAGAGACCCAGTACTTC. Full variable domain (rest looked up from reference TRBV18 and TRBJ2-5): NAGVMQNPRHLVRRRGQEARLRCSPMKGHSHVYWYRQLPEEGLKFMVYLQKENIIDESGMPKERFSAEFPKEGPSILRIQQVVRGDSAAYFCASSRTADQETQYFGPGTRLLVL.

CDR3 DNA: TGTGCCAGCTCAACGACTAGCGGGACCCTGGGGGGTGAGCAGTTCTTC. Translating it yields CASSTTSGTLGGEQFF. The chain joins TRBV18 to TRBJ2-1; 11 bases align to TRBD2. This CDR3 has 16 amino acids. Germline assignment: CDR1 KGHSH and CDR2 LQKENI. Unmatched junction bases numbered 12, after V lost 5 bases and J lost 9 bases.

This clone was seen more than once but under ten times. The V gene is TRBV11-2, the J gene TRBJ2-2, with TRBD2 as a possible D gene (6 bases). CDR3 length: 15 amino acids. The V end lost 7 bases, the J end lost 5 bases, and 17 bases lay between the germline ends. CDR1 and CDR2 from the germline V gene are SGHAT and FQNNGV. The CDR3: CASTSGGAGTGELFF. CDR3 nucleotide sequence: TGTGCCAGCACCTCAGGAGGGGCAGGGACCGGGGAGCTGTTTTTT. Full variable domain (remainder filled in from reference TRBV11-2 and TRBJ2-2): EAGVAQSPRYKIIEKRQSVAFWCNPISGHATLYWYQQILGQGPKLLIQFQNNGVVDDSQLPKDRFSAERLKGVDSTLKIQPAKLEDSAVYLCASTSGGAGTGELFFGEGSRLTVL.

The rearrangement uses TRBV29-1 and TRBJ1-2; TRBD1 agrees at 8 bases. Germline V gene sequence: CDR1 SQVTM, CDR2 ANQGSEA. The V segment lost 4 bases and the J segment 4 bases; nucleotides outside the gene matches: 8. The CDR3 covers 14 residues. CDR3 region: CSVAEQGVRYGYTF. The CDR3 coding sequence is TGCAGCGTTGCGGAACAGGGGGTTCGCTATGGCTACACCTTC.

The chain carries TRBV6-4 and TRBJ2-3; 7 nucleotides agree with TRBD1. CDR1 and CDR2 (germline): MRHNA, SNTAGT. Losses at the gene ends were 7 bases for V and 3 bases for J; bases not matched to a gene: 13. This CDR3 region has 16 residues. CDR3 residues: CASIGEGALGTDTQYF. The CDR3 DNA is TGTGCCAGCATCGGAGAGGGGGCGCTCGGGACAGATACGCAGTATTTT.

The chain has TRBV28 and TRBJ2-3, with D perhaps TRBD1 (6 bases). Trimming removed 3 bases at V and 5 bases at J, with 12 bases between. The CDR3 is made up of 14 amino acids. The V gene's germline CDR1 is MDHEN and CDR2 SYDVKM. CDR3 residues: CASSFSGAGDTQYF. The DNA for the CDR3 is TGTGCCAGCAGTTTTTCAGGGGCGGGAGATACGCAGTATTTT.

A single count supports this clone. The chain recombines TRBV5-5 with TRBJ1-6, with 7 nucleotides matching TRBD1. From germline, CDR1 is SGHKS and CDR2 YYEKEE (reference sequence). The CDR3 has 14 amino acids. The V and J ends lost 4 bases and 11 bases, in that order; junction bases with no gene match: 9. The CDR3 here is CASSRQGTGTPLHF. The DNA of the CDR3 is TGTGCCAGCAGCCGACAGGGAACAGGGACACCCCTCCACTTT.

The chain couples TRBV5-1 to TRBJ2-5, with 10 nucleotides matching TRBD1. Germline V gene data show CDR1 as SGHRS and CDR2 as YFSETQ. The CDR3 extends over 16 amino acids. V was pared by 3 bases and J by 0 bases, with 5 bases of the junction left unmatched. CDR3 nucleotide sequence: TGCGCCAGCAGCTCTGGGACAGGGGTCCACCAAGAGACCCAGTACTTC. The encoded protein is CASSSGTGVHQETQYF.